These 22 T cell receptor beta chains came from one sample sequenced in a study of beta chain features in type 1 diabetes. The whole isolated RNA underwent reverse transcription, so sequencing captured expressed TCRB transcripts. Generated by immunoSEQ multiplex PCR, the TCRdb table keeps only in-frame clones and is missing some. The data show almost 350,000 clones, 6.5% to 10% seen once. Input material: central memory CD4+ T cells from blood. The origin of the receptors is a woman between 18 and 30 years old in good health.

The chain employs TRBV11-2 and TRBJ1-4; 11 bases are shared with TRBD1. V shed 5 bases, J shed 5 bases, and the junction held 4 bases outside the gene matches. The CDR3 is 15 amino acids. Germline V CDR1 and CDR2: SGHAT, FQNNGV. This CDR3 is CASSHGQGANEKLFF. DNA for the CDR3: TGTGCCAGCAGCCACGGACAGGGGGCGAATGAAAAACTGTTTTTT. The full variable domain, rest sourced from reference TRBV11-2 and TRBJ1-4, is EAGVAQSPRYKIIEKRQSVAFWCNPISGHATLYWYQQILGQGPKLLIQFQNNGVVDDSQLPKDRFSAERLKGVDSTLKIQPAKLEDSAVYLCASSHGQGANEKLFFGSGTQLSVL.

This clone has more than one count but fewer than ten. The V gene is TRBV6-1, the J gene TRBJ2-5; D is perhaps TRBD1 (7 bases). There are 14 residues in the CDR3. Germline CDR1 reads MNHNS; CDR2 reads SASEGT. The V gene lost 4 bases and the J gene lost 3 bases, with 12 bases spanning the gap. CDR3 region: CASSGRGTEETQYF. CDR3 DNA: TGTGCCAGCAGTGGCCGCGGGACAGAAGAGACCCAGTACTTC.

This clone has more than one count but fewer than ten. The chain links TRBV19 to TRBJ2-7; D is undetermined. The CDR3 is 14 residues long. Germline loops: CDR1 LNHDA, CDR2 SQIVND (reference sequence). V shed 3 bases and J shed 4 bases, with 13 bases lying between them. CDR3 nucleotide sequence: TGTGCCAGTAGTATTTCCGGAAGAGATTACGAGCAGTACTTC. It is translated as CASSISGRDYEQYF.

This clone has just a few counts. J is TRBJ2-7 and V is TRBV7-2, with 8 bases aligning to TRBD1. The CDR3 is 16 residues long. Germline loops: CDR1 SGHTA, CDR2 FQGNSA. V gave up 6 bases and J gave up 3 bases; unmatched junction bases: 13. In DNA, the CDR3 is TGTGCCAGCAGTCAGTCCGGGACAGGAAACAACTACGAGCAGTACTTC. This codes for CASSQSGTGNNYEQYF.

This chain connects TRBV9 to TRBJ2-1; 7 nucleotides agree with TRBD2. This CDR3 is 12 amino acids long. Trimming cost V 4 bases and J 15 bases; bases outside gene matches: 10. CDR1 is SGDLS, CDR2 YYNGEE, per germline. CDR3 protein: CASSPGLVRGFF. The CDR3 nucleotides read TGTGCCAGCAGCCCCGGACTAGTTCGAGGGTTCTTC.

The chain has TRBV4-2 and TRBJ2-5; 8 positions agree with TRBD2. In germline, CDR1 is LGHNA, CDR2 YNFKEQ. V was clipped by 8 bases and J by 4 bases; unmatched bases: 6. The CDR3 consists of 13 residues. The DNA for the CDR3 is TGTGCCAGCGGCGGGGGGCCTCGAGAGACCCAGTACTTC. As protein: CASGGGPRETQYF.

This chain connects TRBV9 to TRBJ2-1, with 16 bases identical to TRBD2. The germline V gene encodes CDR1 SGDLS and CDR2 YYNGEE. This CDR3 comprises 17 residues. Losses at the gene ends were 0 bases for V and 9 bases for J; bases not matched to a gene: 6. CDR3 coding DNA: TGTGCCAGCAGCGTAGCTACAGGGACTAGCGGGAGGGTTGAGCAGTTCTTC. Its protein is CASSVATGTSGRVEQFF.

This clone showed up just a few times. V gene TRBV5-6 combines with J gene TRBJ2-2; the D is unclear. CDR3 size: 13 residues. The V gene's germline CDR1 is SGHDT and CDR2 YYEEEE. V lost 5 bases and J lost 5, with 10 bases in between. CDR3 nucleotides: TGTGCCAGCAGAAGAACTACGACCGGGGAGCTGTTTTTT. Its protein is CASRRTTTGELFF.

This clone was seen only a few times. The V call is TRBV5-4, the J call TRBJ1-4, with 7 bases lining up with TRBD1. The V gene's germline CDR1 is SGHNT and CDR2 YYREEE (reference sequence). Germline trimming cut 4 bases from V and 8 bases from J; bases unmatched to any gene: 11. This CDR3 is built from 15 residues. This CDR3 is CASSQTGRGPEKLFF. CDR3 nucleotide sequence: TGTGCCAGCAGCCAAACCGGAAGGGGGCCCGAAAAACTGTTTTTT.

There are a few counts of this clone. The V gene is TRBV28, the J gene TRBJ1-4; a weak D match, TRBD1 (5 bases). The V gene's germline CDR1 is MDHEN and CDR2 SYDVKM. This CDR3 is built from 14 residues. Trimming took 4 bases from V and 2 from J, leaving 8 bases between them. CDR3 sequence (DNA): TGTGCCAGCAGTTGGACACTTACTAATGAAAAACTGTTTTTT. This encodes CASSWTLTNEKLFF.

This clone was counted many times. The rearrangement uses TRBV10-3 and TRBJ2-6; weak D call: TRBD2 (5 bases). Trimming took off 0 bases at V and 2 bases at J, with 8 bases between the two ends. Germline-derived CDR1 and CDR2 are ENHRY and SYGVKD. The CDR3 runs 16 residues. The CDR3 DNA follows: TGTGCCATCAGTGAGTCGCTCGGGGCTGGGGCCAACGTCCTGACTTTC. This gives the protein CAISESLGAGANVLTF.

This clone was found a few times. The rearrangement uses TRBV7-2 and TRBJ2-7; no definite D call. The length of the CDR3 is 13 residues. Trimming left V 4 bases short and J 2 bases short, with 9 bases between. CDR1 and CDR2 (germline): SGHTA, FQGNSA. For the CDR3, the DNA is TGTGCCAGCAGCTCCTTCAGACCCTACGAGCAGTACTTC. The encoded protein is CASSSFRPYEQYF.

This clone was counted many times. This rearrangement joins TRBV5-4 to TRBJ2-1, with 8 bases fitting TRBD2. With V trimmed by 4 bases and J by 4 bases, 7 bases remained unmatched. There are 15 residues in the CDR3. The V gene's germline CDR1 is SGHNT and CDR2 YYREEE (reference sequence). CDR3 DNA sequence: TGTGCCAGCAGCCAAGATAGCGGGACGTACAATGAGCAGTTCTTC. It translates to CASSQDSGTYNEQFF.

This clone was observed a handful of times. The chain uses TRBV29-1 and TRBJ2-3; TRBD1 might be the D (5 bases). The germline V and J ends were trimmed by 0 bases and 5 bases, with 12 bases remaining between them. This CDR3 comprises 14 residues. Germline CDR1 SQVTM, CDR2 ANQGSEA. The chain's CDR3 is CSVEDPRARDTQYF. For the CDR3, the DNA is TGCAGCGTTGAAGATCCCAGGGCGAGAGATACGCAGTATTTT.

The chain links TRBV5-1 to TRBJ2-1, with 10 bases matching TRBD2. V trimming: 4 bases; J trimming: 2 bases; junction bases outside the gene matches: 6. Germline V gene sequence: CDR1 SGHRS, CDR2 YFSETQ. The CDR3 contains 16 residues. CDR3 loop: CASSPLAGAAYNEQFF. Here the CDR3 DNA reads TGCGCCAGCAGCCCCCTAGCGGGAGCCGCCTACAATGAGCAGTTCTTC.

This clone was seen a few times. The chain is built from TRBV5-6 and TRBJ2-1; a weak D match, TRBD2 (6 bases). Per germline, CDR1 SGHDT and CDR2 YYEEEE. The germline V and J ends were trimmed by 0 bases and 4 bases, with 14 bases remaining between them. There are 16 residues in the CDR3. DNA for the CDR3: TGTGCCAGCAGCTTGGCCCTAGGCGGGGTTTACAATGAGCAGTTCTTC. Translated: CASSLALGGVYNEQFF.

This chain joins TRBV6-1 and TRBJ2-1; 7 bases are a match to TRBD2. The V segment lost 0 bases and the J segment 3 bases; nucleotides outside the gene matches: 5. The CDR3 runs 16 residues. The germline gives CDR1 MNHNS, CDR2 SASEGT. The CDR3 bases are TGTGCCAGCAGTGAAGCCTCTAGCGGTTTCTACAATGAGCAGTTCTTC. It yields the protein CASSEASSGFYNEQFF.

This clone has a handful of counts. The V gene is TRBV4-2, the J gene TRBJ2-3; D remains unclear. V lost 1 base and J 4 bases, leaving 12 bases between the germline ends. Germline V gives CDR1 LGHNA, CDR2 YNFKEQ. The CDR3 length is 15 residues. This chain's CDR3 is CASSQGVGVSDTQYF. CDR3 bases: TGTGCCAGCAGCCAAGGGGTCGGAGTTTCAGATACGCAGTATTTT.

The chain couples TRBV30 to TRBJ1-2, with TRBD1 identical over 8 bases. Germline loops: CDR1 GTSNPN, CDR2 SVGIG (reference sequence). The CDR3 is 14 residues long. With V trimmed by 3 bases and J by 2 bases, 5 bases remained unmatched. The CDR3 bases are TGTGCCTGGAGAGACAGGGGAGTGAACTATGGCTACACCTTC. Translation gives CAWRDRGVNYGYTF.

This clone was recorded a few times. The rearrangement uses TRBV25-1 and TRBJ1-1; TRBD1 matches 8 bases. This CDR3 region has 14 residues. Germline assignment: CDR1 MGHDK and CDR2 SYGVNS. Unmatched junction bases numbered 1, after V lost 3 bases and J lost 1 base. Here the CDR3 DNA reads TGTGCCAGCAGTGAGACAGGGGCGAACACTGAAGCTTTCTTT. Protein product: CASSETGANTEAFF.

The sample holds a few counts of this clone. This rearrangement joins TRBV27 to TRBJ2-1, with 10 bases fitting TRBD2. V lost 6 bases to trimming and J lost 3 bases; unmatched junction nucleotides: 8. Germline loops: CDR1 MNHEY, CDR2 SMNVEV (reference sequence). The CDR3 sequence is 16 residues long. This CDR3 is CASRELAGGSYNEQFF. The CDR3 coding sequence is TGTGCCAGCAGAGAATTAGCGGGAGGCAGCTACAATGAGCAGTTCTTC.

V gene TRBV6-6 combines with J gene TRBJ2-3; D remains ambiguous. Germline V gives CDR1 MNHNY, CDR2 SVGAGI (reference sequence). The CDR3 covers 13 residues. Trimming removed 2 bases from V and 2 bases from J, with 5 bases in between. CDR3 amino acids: CASSYQTTDTQYF. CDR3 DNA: TGTGCCAGCAGTTACCAAACCACAGATACGCAGTATTTT.